The 24 T cell receptor beta chains presented below share a single source sample, sequenced in a study of breast tumors, draining lymph nodes, adjacent tissues. TCRdb reprocessed the multiplex PCR reads with MiXCR, giving one entry per CDR3 protein. Of 15,000 or so distinct CDR3 sequences listed, around 50% are singletons. Input material: tumor-adjacent breast tissue. These receptors were taken from a female donor with breast cancer. Some clones in this sample may be carry-over from other donors' samples.

This clonotype qualifies as medium-sized (0.01 to 0.1%). The genes are TRBV7-8 and TRBJ2-7, with D perhaps TRBD1 (5 bases). Germline V gene sequence: CDR1 SGHVS, CDR2 FQNEAQ. The CDR3 is made up of 15 amino acids. Trimming pared 5 bases from V and 1 base from J, leaving 15 bases between. For the CDR3, the DNA is TGTGCCAGCAGCCTCCATCAGGGTCCTTCCTACGAGCAGTACTTC. It is translated as CASSLHQGPSYEQYF.

This sequence joins TRBV5-1 and TRBJ1-2; 8 positions agree with TRBD1. This CDR3 has 15 amino acids. V shed 7 bases and J 1 base; nucleotides not matched to a gene: 9. From germline, CDR1 is SGHRS and CDR2 YFSETQ. The CDR3 loop is CASRLGTGFNYGYTF. CDR3 nucleotides: TGCGCCAGCCGCCTAGGGACAGGCTTTAACTATGGCTACACCTTC.

The rearrangement joins TRBV2 to TRBJ1-2; D gene unclear. From germline, CDR1 is SNHLY and CDR2 FYNNEI. This CDR3 is 13 amino acids long. V lost 5 bases, J lost 0 bases, and 7 bases lay in between. CDR3 sequence (DNA): TGTGCCAGCAGTCCCGCTGCTAACTATGGCTACACCTTC. This sequence encodes CASSPAANYGYTF.

J is TRBJ2-7 and V is TRBV20-1; 8 bases are a match to TRBD2. V trimming: 0 bases; J trimming: 4 bases; junction bases outside the gene matches: 8. The V gene's germline CDR1 is DFQATT and CDR2 SNEGSKA (reference sequence). CDR3 length equals 15 residues. CDR3 bases: TGCAGTGCTAGAGATAAACGGGGGGGCCGATACGAGCAGTACGTC. It codes for CSARDKRGGRYEQYV.

The genes are TRBV7-8 and TRBJ2-7; D remains unclear. V gave up 5 bases and J gave up 8 bases, with 13 bases separating them. CDR3 size: 12 residues. From germline, CDR1 is SGHVS and CDR2 FQNEAQ. As DNA, the CDR3 is TGTGCCAGCAGCCCGGATCGTTACAAGCAGTACGTC. It encodes CASSPDRYKQYV.

CDR3 nucleotides: TGTGCCAGCAGCTTTTTGGGACTAGCTTTCAAAAACATTCAGTACTTC. This gives the protein CASSFLGLAFKNIQYF. The chain recombines TRBV7-2 with TRBJ2-4; TRBD2 matches 9 bases. V lost 3 bases, J lost 3 bases, and 6 bases stayed unmatched. Per the germline V gene, CDR1 is SGHTA and CDR2 is FQGNSA. The CDR3 has 16 residues.

In the case of this clonotype: The final CDR3 position lacks the conserved phenylalanine or tryptophan, pointing to a likely read error. V gene TRBV27 combines with J gene TRBJ1-6; 7 bases fit TRBD1. The J segment lost 8 bases and the V segment lost 2 bases, leaving 3 bases of the junction unmatched. CDR3 size: 14 residues. The V gene's germline CDR1 is MNHEY and CDR2 SMNVEV (reference sequence). CDR3 nucleotides: TGTGCCAGCAGTTTAAACAGGGGAGATTCACCCCTCCACTCT. Protein sequence: CASSLNRGDSPLHS.

This sequence joins TRBV19 and TRBJ2-7, with 7 bases matching TRBD1. Germline assignment: CDR1 LNHDA and CDR2 SQIVND (reference sequence). The junction had 7 bases not matched to a gene; V was cut back by 5 bases and J by 0 bases. The CDR3 runs 15 residues. CDR3 in amino acids: CASSYPTGSSYEQYF. DNA of the CDR3: TGTGCCAGTAGTTATCCGACAGGGTCCTCCTACGAGCAGTACTTC.

This clonotype qualifies as medium-sized. The V gene is TRBV5-6, the J gene TRBJ2-7, with D hard to call. The germline V gene has CDR1 SGHDT and CDR2 YYEEEE. The CDR3 covers 13 residues. With 5 bases removed from V and 2 bases from J, the gap between germline ends came to 11 bases. The chain's CDR3 is CASSPLVPYEQYF. The CDR3 region has the DNA TGTGCCAGCAGTCCTCTAGTGCCCTACGAGCAGTACTTC. Full variable domain (rest looked up from reference TRBV5-6 and TRBJ2-7): DAGVTQSPTHLIKTRGQQVTLRCSPKSGHDTVSWYQQALGQGPQFIFQYYEEEERQRGNFPDRFSGHQFPNYSSELNVNALLLGDSALYLCASSPLVPYEQYFGPGTRLTVT.

This clonotype was detected ten times or more. The V gene is TRBV19, the J gene TRBJ1-3, with 7 positions matching TRBD1. CDR3 length: 15 residues. Trimming took 6 bases from V and 0 from J; bases not matched to a gene: 5. Germline CDR1 and CDR2: LNHDA and SQIVND (reference sequence). This CDR3 reads CASRYDRASGNTIYF. As DNA, the CDR3 is TGTGCCAGTAGATACGACAGGGCCTCTGGAAACACCATATATTTT. The whole variable domain, remainder taken from reference TRBV19 and TRBJ1-3, is DGGITQSPKYLFRKEGQNVTLSCEQNLNHDAMYWYRQDPGQGLRLIYYSQIVNDFQKGDIAEGYSVSREKKESFPLTVTSAQKNPTAFYLCASRYDRASGNTIYFGEGSWLTVV.

This clonotype was seen repeatedly, ten times or more. This sequence joins TRBV4-3 and TRBJ1-6; 7 bases line up with TRBD1. Germline CDR1 reads LGHNA; CDR2 reads YSLEER. This CDR3 has 15 amino acids. Trimming cost V 6 bases and J 7 bases; bases outside gene matches: 9. Here the CDR3 reads CASRAPGGQNSPLHF. CDR3 DNA: TGCGCCAGCAGGGCCCCAGGGGGTCAGAATTCACCCCTCCACTTT.

This clonotype has a count of ten or more. The chain links TRBV7-2 to TRBJ2-1; D gene unclear. The CDR3 runs to 14 residues. V lost 2 bases and J 2 bases, leaving 7 bases between the germline ends. CDR1 and CDR2 (germline): SGHTA, FQGNSA. CDR3 region: CASSLMVAYNEQFF. DNA for the CDR3: TGTGCCAGCAGCTTAATGGTGGCCTACAATGAGCAGTTCTTC.

The CDR3 region has the DNA TGCAGTGCGGAGTGGGGACAGGGCTATGGCTACACCTTC. This gives the protein CSAEWGQGYGYTF. The V call is TRBV20-1, the J call TRBJ1-2; 9 positions match TRBD1. The CDR3 length is 13 residues. Germline V gene data show CDR1 as DFQATT and CDR2 as SNEGSKA (reference sequence). V lost 6 bases and J lost 4; bases outside the gene matches: 6.

This clonotype appeared many times. V usage is TRBV11-3 and J usage is TRBJ2-1, with 8 bases identical to TRBD1. CDR1 is SGHNT and CDR2 is YENEEA in the germline V gene. V was clipped by 4 bases and J by 3 bases; unmatched bases: 5. The CDR3 consists of 15 residues. In DNA form, the CDR3 reads TGTGCCAGCAGCTCGCAGGGGGCGATCTACAATGAGCAGTTCTTC. It translates to CASSSQGAIYNEQFF.

Comments on this clonotype: One base away lies a much larger clone, so this may be a sequencing read error. This sequence joins TRBV20-1 and TRBJ2-2, with 7 bases matching TRBD2. The CDR3 consists of 16 residues. Germline CDR1 DFQATT, CDR2 SNEGSKA (reference sequence). The CDR3 DNA reads TGCAGTGCAAACCCACGGGGCGGGAGTACGGTCGGGGAGCTGCTTTTT. Protein: CSANPRGGSTVGELLF.

This clonotype was seen many times. The chain carries TRBV5-1 and TRBJ2-3; D unclear. CDR3 length: 17 amino acids. The germline gives CDR1 SGHRS, CDR2 YFSETQ. Trimming left V 0 bases short and J 6 bases short, with 20 bases between. CDR3 DNA sequence: TGCGCCAGCAGCTTGGCCCCTTCTAACGTTTTAAGTGATACGCAGTATTTT. Protein sequence: CASSLAPSNVLSDTQYF.

This clonotype appeared once. The CDR3 end shows no conserved phenylalanine or tryptophan, and so a read error is likely. The DNA is omitted, as the CDR3 cannot be located on it reliably, and the CDR3 follows TCRdb's listing. The CDR3 here is CASSQDNRGYGYTFGS. This chain uses TRBV4-1 with TRBJ2-5; TRBD1 is taken as the D call from the table, unchecked against the DNA. Germline assignment: CDR1 MGHRA and CDR2 YSYEKL. The CDR3 contains 16 residues when both ends are counted.

V usage is TRBV5-1 and J usage is TRBJ2-3; D is undetermined. Germline V gene sequence: CDR1 SGHRS, CDR2 YFSETQ. The CDR3 runs to 13 residues. Deletions cut 2 bases from V and 6 bases from J, with 10 bases between. The CDR3 sequence: CASSFGVMDTQYF. Written as DNA, the CDR3 is TGCGCCAGCAGCTTCGGCGTAATGGATACGCAGTATTTT.

The chain links TRBV5-1 to TRBJ1-2, with TRBD1 matching over 8 bases. Germline V CDR1 and CDR2: SGHRS, YFSETQ. Losses at the gene ends were 6 bases for V and 1 base for J; bases not matched to a gene: 8. The CDR3 spans 15 residues. CDR3 DNA sequence: TGCGCCAGCACCTGGGCAGGGGGCCTTAACTATGGCTACACCTTC. As protein: CASTWAGGLNYGYTF.

J is TRBJ2-3 and V is TRBV7-2; 8 nucleotides match TRBD2. This CDR3 is built from 15 residues. The germline CDR1 and CDR2 sequences are SGHTA and FQGNSA. Trimming cost V 0 bases and J 7 bases; bases outside gene matches: 6. As DNA, the CDR3 is TGTGCCAGCAGCTTAGCTAGCGGGGCTGGGAATACGCAGTATTTT. Protein sequence: CASSLASGAGNTQYF.

This sequence joins TRBV3-1 and TRBJ1-1; D not certain. CDR3 length: 15 residues. Trimming took off 4 bases at V and 3 bases at J, with 15 bases between the two ends. Germline V gene sequence: CDR1 LGHDT, CDR2 YNNKEL (reference sequence). CDR3 coding DNA: TGTGCCAGCAGCCTCAAATCTATAGGCGACACTGAAGCTTTCTTT. This sequence encodes CASSLKSIGDTEAFF. Full variable domain (rest looked up from reference TRBV3-1 and TRBJ1-1): DTAVSQTPKYLVTQMGNDKSIKCEQNLGHDTMYWYKQDSKKFLKIMFSYNNKELIINETVPNRFSPKSPDKAHLNLHINSLELGDSAVYFCASSLKSIGDTEAFFGQGTRLTVV.

This clonotype appeared a few times. The CDR3 coding sequence is TGTGCCAGCAGTCACCCTCTCCGCTCTGAAAAACTGTTTTTT. Its translation: CASSHPLRSEKLFF. The rearrangement links TRBV6-1 to TRBJ1-4; unclear D gene. The V and J ends lost 5 bases and 7 bases respectively, with 14 bases between them. This CDR3 is built from 14 residues. The germline V gene encodes CDR1 MNHNS and CDR2 SASEGT.

This clonotype was seen at least ten times. The chain joins TRBV19 to TRBJ1-5, with 8 bases identical to TRBD1. CDR1 is LNHDA and CDR2 is SQIVND in the germline V gene (reference sequence). V lost 3 bases and J lost 2; bases outside the gene matches: 3. CDR3 length: 15 amino acids. This CDR3 is CASSITGGRNQPQHF. The CDR3 region has the DNA TGTGCCAGTAGTATTACAGGGGGGCGCAATCAGCCCCAGCATTTT.

This chain joins TRBV12-3 or TRBV12-4 and TRBJ1-4; 10 bases line up with TRBD1. J lost 11 bases, V lost 7 bases, and 13 bases had no gene match. CDR3 length equals 15 residues. Written as DNA, the CDR3 is TGTGCCAGCACCGGGAGGGGACAGGGGATCGGGAAACTGTTTTTT. Translating it yields CASTGRGQGIGKLFF.